The next 6 T cell receptor beta chains were all read from a single sample in a study of CD8+ T cells in alopecia areata. Collection of lesional scalp punch biopsies and peripheral blood was performed in alopecia areata patients. Once RNA had been extracted, it was reverse transcribed into cDNA to act as the sequencing template. Method: immunoSEQ multiplex PCR; TCRdb's copy keeps in-frame clones and lacks some. The sample consists of about 7,400 clones, roughly 66% of them appearing once. Sequencing was performed on skin, taken at week 0. The source of these receptors is a human donor with alopecia areata.

The rearrangement joins TRBV5-5 to TRBJ1-2; D perhaps matches TRBD1 (6 bases). The CDR3 is 16 amino acids. The V end lost 5 bases, the J end lost 4 bases, and 21 bases lay between the germline ends. Germline CDR1 SGHKS, CDR2 YYEKEE (reference sequence). CDR3 in DNA: TGTGCCAGCAGTCCGCTGGGGGGGCCAACTACCTATGGCTACACCTTC. This gives the protein CASSPLGGPTTYGYTF.

Details on this clone: The same CDR3 also results from other DNA sequences found in this sample. This chain links TRBV25-1 with TRBJ2-7, with D perhaps matching TRBD1 (5 bases). Germline-derived CDR1 and CDR2 are MGHDK and SYGVNS. CDR3 length: 16 residues. V lost 5 bases, J lost 5 bases, and 22 bases lay in between. The CDR3 reads CASSPHAVQGLHEQYF. The CDR3 DNA is TGTGCCAGCAGTCCTCACGCAGTGCAGGGTCTCCACGAGCAGTACTTC.

This rearrangement joins TRBV7-2 to TRBJ2-2; D is unresolved. The CDR3 runs to 15 residues. Deletions cut 0 bases from V and 4 bases from J, with 9 bases between. Germline V gene lookup returns CDR1 SGHTA and CDR2 FQGNSA. The CDR3 is CASSLARALTGELFF. CDR3 nucleotide sequence: TGTGCCAGCAGCTTAGCCCGGGCCCTCACCGGGGAGCTGTTTTTT.

V usage is TRBV5-1 and J usage is TRBJ2-4; tentative D call: TRBD1 (7 bases). V gave up 1 base and J gave up 7 bases, with 12 bases separating them. The germline V gene has CDR1 SGHRS and CDR2 YFSETQ. The CDR3 sequence is 14 residues long. The CDR3 DNA is TGCGCCAGCAGCTTGAGCAGGGGGGTGAACATTCAGTACTTC. This gives the protein CASSLSRGVNIQYF.

This rearrangement joins TRBV7-2 to TRBJ2-2; D is undetermined. Trimming shortened V by 6 bases and J by 4 bases, and 9 bases separated the two germline ends. Looked up from germline, CDR1 is SGHTA and CDR2 is FQGNSA. The CDR3 contains 13 residues. Written as DNA, the CDR3 is TGTGCCAGCAGGTCCAGACTCACCGGGGAGCTGTTTTTT. This encodes CASRSRLTGELFF.

The chain couples TRBV5-1 to TRBJ2-7; D is undetermined. The DNA matches TRBJ2-5 better at its end, which makes the J call doubtful. Germline CDR1 and CDR2: SGHRS and YFSETQ. The CDR3 has 11 residues. CDR3 sequence reads: CASSLAGTQYF. DNA for the CDR3: TGCGCCAGCAGCTTGGCAGGGACCCAGTACTTC.